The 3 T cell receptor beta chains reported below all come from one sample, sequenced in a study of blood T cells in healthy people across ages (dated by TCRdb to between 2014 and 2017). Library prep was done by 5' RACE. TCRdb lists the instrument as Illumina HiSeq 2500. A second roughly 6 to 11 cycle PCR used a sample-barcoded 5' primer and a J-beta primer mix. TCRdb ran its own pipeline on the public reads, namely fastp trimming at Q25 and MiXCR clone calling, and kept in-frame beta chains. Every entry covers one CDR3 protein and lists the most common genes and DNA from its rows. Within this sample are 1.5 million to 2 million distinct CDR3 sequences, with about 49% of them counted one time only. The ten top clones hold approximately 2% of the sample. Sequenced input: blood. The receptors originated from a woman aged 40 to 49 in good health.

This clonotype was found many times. In DNA, the CDR3 is TGTGCCAGCAGCTTAGGCCTGGGGACAGGGAATGAAAAACTGTTTTTT. Its translation: CASSLGLGTGNEKLFF. V is TRBV7-2 and J is TRBJ1-4; 9 bases map to TRBD1. V shed 1 base and J 5 bases; nucleotides not matched to a gene: 5. Germline V gene lookup returns CDR1 SGHTA and CDR2 FQGNSA. The CDR3 consists of 16 residues.

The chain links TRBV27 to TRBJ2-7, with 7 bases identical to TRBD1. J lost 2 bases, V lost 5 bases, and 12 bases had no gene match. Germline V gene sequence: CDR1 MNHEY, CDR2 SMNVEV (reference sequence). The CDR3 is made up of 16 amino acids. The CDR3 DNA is TGTGCCAGCAGTCCCTCCCTAGGGACAGTAACCTACGAGCAGTACTTC. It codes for CASSPSLGTVTYEQYF.

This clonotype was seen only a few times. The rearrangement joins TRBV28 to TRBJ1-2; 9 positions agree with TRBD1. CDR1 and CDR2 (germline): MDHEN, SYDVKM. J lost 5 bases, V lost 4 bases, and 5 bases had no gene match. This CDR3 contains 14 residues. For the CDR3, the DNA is TGTGCCAGCAGTTCCGACGGGACAGGGTATGGCTACACCTTC. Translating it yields CASSSDGTGYGYTF.